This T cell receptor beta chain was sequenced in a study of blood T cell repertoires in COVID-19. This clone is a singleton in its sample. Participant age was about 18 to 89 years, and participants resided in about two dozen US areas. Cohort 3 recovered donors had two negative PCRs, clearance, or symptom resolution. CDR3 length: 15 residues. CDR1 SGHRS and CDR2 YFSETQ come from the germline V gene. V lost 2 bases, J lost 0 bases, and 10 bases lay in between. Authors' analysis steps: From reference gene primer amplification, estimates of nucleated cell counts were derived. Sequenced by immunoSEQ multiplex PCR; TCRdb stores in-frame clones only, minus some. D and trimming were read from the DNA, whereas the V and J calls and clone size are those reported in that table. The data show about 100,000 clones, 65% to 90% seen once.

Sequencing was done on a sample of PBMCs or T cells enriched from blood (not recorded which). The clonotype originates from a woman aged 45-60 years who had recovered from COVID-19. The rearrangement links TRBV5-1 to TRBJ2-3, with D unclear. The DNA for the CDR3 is TGCGCCAGCAGCTTATCAACATCAAGCACAGATACGCAGTATTTT. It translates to CASSLSTSSTDTQYF.